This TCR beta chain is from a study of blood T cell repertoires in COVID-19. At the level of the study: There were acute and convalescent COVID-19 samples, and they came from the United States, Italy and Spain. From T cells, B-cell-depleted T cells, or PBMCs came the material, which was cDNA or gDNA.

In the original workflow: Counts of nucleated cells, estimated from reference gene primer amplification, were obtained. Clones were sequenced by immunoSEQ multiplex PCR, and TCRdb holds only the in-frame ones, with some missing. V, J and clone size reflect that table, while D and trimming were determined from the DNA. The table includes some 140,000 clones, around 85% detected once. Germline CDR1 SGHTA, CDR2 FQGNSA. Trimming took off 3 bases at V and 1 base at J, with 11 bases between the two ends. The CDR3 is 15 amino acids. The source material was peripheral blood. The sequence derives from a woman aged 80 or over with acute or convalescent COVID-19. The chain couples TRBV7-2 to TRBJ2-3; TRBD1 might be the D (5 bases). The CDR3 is CASSFLRGGTDTQYF. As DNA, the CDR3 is TGTGCCAGCAGCTTTTTAAGGGGTGGCACAGATACGCAGTATTTT. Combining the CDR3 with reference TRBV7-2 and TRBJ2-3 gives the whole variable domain GAGVSQSPSNKVTEKGKDVELRCDPISGHTALYWYRQSLGQGLEFLIYFQGNSAPDKSGLPSDRFSAERTGGSVSTLTIQRTQQEDSAVYLCASSFLRGGTDTQYFGPGTRLTVL.